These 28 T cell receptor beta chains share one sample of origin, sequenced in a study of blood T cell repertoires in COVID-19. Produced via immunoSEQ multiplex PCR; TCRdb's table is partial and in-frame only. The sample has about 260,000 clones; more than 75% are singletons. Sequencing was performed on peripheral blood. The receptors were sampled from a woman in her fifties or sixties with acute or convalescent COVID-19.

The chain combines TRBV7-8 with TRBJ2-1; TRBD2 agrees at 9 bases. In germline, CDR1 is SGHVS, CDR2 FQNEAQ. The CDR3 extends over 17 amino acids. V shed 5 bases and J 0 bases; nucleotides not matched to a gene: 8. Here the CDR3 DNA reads TGTGCCAGCAGCCCCCGACTAGCGGCAAGCTCCTACAATGAGCAGTTCTTC. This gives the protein CASSPRLAASSYNEQFF.

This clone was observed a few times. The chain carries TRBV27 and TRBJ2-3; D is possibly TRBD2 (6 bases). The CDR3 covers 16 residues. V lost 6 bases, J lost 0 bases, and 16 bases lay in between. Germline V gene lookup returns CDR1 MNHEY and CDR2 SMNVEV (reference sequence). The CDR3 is CASRANARGSTDTQYF. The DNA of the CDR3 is TGTGCCAGCAGGGCAAATGCGCGGGGTAGCACAGATACGCAGTATTTT.

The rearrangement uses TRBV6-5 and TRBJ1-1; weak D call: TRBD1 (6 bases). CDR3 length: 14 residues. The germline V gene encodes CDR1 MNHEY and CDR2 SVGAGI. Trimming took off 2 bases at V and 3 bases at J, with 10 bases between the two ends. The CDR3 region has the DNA TGTGCCAGCAGTTACCCGGACAGTTACACTGAAGCTTTCTTT. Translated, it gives CASSYPDSYTEAFF.

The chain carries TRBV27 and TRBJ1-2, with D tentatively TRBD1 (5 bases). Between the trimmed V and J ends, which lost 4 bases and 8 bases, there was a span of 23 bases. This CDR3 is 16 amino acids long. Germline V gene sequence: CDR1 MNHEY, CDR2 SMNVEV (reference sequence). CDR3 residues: CASSSTGTLGGLGYTF. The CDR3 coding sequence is TGTGCCAGCAGTTCCACCGGGACTTTGGGTGGTTTGGGCTACACCTTC.

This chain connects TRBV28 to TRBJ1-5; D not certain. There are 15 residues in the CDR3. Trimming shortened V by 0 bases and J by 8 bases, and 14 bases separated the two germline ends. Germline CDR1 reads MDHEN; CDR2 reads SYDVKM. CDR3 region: CASSLWGGGIKPQHF. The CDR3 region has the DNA TGTGCCAGCAGTTTATGGGGCGGAGGCATCAAGCCCCAGCATTTT.

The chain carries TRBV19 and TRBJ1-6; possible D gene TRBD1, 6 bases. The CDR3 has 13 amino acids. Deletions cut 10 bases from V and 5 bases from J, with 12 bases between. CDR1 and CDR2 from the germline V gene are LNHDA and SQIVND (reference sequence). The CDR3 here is CATADSNNSPLHF. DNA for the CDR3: TGTGCCACCGCGGACAGCAATAATTCACCCCTCCACTTT. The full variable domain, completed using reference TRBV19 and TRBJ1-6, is DGGITQSPKYLFRKEGQNVTLSCEQNLNHDAMYWYRQDPGQGLRLIYYSQIVNDFQKGDIAEGYSVSREKKESFPLTVTSAQKNPTAFYLCATADSNNSPLHFGNGTRLTVT.

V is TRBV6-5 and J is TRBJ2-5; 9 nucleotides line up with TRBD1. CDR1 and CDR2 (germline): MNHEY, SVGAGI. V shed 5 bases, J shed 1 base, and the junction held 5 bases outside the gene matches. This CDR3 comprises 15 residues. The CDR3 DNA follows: TGTGCCAGCAGTCCCCGGGGACAGGGCCAAGAGACCCAGTACTTC. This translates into CASSPRGQGQETQYF.

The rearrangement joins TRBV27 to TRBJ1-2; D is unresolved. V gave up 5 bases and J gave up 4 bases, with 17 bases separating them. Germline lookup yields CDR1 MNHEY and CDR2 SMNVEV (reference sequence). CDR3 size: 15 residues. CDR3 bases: TGTGCCAGCAGTAGAGAGGGAACCGCCTTCTATGGCTACACCTTC. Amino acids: CASSREGTAFYGYTF.

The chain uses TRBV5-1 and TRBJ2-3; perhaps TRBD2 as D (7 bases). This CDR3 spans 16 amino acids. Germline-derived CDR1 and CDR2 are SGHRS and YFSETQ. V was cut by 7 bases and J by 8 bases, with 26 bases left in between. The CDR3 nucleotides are TGCGCCAGCCCCTGGCCCCGGAGGGTCCGGGGGGCTACGCAGTATTTT. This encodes CASPWPRRVRGATQYF.

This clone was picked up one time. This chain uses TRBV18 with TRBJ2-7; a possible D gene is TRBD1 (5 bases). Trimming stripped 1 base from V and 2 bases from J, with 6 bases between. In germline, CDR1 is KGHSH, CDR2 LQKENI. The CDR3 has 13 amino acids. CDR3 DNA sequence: TGTGCCAGCTCACCACAGGGGCCCTACGAGCAGTACTTC. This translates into CASSPQGPYEQYF.

The chain's CDR3 is CASSLLGTGAGANVLTF. CDR3 nucleotide sequence: TGTGCCAGCAGTTTACTCGGGACAGGGGCTGGGGCCAACGTCCTGACTTTC. The chain links TRBV28 to TRBJ2-6; 10 positions agree with TRBD1. In germline, CDR1 is MDHEN, CDR2 SYDVKM. Losses at the gene ends were 2 bases for V and 2 bases for J; bases not matched to a gene: 3. The CDR3 is 17 amino acids.

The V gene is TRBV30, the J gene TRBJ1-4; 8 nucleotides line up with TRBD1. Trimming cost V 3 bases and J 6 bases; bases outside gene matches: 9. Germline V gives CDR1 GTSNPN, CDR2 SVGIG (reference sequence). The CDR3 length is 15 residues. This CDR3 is CAWRGTGTGYEKLFF. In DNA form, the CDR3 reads TGTGCCTGGAGAGGCACCGGGACAGGTTATGAAAAACTGTTTTTT.

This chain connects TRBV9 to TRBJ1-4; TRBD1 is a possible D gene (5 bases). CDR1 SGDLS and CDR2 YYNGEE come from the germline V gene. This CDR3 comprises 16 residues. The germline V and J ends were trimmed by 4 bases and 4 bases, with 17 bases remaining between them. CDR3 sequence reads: CASSHDRLHDNEKLFF. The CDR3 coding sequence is TGTGCCAGCAGCCATGACAGACTTCACGATAATGAAAAACTGTTTTTT.

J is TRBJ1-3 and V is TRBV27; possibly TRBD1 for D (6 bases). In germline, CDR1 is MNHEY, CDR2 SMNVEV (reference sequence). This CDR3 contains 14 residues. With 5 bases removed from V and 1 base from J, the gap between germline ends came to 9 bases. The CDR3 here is CASSVQGSGNTIYF. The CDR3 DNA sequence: TGTGCCAGCAGTGTACAGGGTTCTGGAAACACCATATATTTT.

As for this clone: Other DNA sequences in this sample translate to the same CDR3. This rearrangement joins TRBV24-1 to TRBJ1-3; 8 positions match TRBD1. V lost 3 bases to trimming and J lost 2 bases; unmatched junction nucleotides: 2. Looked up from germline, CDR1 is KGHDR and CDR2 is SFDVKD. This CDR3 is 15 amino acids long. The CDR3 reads CATSDPTGAGNTIYF. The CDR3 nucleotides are TGTGCCACCAGTGATCCGACAGGGGCTGGAAACACCATATATTTT.

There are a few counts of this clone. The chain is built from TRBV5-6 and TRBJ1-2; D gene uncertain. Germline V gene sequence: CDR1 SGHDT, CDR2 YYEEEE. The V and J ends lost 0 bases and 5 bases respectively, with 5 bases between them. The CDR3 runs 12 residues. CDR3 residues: CASSLEEYGYTF. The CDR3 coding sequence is TGTGCCAGCAGCTTGGAGGAGTATGGCTACACCTTC.

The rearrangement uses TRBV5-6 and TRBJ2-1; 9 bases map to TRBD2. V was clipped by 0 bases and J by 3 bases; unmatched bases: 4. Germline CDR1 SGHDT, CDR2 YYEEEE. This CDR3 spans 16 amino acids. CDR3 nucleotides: TGTGCCAGCAGCTTGGGGCGGGAGGGGCTCTACAATGAGCAGTTCTTC. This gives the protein CASSLGREGLYNEQFF.

The chain's CDR3 is CASSPGQARRGSPLHF. CDR3 in DNA: TGTGCCAGCTCACCCGGACAGGCCCGCCGAGGTTCACCCCTCCACTTT. The genes are TRBV18 and TRBJ1-6; 7 bases fit TRBD1. V shed 3 bases, J shed 9 bases, and the junction held 11 bases outside the gene matches. This CDR3 is 16 amino acids long. Germline CDR1 is KGHSH and CDR2 is LQKENI. Variable domain in full (rest from reference TRBV18 and TRBJ1-6): NAGVMQNPRHLVRRRGQEARLRCSPMKGHSHVYWYRQLPEEGLKFMVYLQKENIIDESGMPKERFSAEFPKEGPSILRIQQVVRGDSAAYFCASSPGQARRGSPLHFGNGTRLTVT.

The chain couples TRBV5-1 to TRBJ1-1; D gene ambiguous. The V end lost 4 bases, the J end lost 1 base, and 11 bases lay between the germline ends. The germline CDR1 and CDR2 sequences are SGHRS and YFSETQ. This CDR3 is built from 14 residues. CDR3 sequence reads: CASSGGAQNTEAFF. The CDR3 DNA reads TGCGCCAGCAGCGGAGGAGCGCAGAACACTGAAGCTTTCTTT.

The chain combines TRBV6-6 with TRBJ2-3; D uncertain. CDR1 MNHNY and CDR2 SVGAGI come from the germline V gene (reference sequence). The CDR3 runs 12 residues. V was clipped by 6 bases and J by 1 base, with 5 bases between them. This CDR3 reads CASRPGTDTQYF. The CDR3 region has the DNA TGTGCCAGCAGACCAGGCACAGATACGCAGTATTTT.

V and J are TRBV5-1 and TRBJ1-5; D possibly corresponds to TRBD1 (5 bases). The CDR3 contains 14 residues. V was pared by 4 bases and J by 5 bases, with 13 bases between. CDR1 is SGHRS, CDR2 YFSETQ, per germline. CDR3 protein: CASSADRLDQPQHF. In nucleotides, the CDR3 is TGCGCCAGCAGCGCCGACAGATTGGATCAGCCCCAGCATTTT.

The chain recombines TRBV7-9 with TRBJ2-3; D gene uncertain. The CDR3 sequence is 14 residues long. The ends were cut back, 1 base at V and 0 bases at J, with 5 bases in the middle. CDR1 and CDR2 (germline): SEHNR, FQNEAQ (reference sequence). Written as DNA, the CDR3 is TGTGCCAGCAGCTTAGGGCTTAGCACAGATACGCAGTATTTT. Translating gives CASSLGLSTDTQYF.

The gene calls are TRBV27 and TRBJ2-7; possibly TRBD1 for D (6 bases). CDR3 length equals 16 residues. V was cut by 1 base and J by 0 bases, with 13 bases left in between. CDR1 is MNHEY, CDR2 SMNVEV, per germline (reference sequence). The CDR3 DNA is TGTGCCAGCAGTTTATTTCGCAGGGGAGACTCCTACGAGCAGTACTTC. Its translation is CASSLFRRGDSYEQYF.

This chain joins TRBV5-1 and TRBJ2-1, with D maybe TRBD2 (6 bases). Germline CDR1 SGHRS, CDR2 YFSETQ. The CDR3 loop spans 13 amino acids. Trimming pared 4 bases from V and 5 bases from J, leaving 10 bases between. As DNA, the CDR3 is TGCGCCAGCAGCCCGGGACTTGACAATGAGCAGTTCTTC. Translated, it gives CASSPGLDNEQFF.

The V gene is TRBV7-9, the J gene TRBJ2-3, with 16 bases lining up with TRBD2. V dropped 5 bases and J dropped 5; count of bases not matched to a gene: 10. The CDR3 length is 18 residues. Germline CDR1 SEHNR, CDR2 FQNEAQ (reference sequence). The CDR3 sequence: CASSHPGLAGGPGDTQYF. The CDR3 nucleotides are TGTGCCAGCAGCCACCCGGGACTAGCGGGAGGGCCTGGAGATACGCAGTATTTT.

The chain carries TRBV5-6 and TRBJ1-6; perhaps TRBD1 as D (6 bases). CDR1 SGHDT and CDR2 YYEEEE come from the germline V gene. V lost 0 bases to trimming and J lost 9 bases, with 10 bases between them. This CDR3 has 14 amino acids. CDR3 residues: CASSLAGVGSPLHF. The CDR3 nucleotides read TGTGCCAGCAGCTTGGCAGGGGTGGGTTCACCCCTCCACTTT.

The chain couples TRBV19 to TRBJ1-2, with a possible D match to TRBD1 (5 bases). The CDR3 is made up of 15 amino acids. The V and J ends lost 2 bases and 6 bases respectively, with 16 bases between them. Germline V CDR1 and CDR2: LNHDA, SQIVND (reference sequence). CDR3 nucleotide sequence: TGTGCCAGTAGTATAATAGGACAACTCAACGATGGCTACACCTTC. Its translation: CASSIIGQLNDGYTF.

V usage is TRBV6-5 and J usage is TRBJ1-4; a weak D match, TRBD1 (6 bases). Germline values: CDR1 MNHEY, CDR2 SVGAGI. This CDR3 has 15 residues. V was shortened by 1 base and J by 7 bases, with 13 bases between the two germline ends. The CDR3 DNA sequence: TGTGCCAGCAGTTACTTCAACAGGGAGGGTGAAAAACTGTTTTTT. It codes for CASSYFNREGEKLFF.